A selection of T cell receptor beta chains follows, all from one sample in a study of blood T cell repertoires in COVID-19. Data came from immunoSEQ multiplex PCR; TCRdb stores just in-frame clones and leaves some out. The sample lists over 100,000 clones, around nine tenths occurring once. The sample consisted of peripheral blood. The source is a man aged 35 to 55 with acute or convalescent COVID-19. Both conserved end residues are part of each CDR3. Size tells how often a clone was seen (once, few, many) or the class of an expanded clone, and some rows leave it out.

clone size,J gene,V gene,CDR3 length,CDR3 protein
once,TRBJ2-3,TRBV5-1,13,CASSPSEGDTQYF
NA,TRBJ2-7,TRBV3-1/TRBV3-2,15,CASSQTIRADYEQYF
NA,TRBJ2-2,TRBV7-7,16,CASSSGLAGATGELFF
NA,TRBJ1-1,TRBV12-5,13,CASLYSGNTEAFF
NA,TRBJ1-1,TRBV3-1/TRBV3-2,15,CASSQGYSGGTEAFF
NA,TRBJ2-2,TRBV4-3,15,CASSLGQDLTGELFF
NA,TRBJ1-2,TRBV6-5,13,CASRIDSTYGYTF
NA,TRBJ1-4,TRBV20-1,14,CSASGGATNEKLFF
NA,TRBJ1-2,TRBV7-7,15,CASSPRTGVRYGYTF
NA,TRBJ2-7,TRBV11-2,14,CASSLYSLGWEQYF
NA,TRBJ2-7,TRBV18,14,CASSPPTGPYEQYF
NA,TRBJ2-1,TRBV4-2,16,CASSPRTSGADNEQFF
NA,TRBJ1-1,TRBV6-5,16,CASSYSGLRGNTEAFF
NA,TRBJ1-2,TRBV7-2,16,CASSILTGVFDYGYTF
NA,TRBJ2-2,TRBV6-5,14,CASSYSKRVWELFF
NA,TRBJ1-2,TRBV4-3,17,CASSHLERNRGFHGYTF